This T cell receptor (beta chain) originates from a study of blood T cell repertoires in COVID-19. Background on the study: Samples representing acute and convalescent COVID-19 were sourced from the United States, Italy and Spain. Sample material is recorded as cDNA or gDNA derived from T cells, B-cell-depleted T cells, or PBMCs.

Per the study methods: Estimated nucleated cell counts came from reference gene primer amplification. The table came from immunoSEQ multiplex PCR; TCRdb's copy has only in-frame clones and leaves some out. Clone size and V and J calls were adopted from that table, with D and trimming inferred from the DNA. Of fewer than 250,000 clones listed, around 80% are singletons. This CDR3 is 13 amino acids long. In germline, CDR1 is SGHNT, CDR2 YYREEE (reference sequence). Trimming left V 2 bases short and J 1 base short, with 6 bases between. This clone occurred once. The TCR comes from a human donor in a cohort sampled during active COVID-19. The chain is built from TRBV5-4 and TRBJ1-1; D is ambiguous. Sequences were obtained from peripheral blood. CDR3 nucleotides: TGTGCCAGCAGCTTTCGGTCGAACACTGAAGCTTTCTTT. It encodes CASSFRSNTEAFF.